This paragraph covers one T cell receptor beta chain sequence. Its antigen is undetermined. The entry originates in a study of identifying expanded T cells in peripheral blood. Trimming shortened V by 5 bases and J by 7 bases, and 21 bases separated the two germline ends. Germline-derived CDR1 and CDR2 are SGHVS and FQNEAQ. This CDR3 comprises 15 residues. Study-level findings and limits: Over around two and four weeks, about 16 and 20 clones changed, versus around 1.3 between replicates. Variance in clone template counts between two-week samples significantly increased with total template count across all healthy donors.

Collection occurred without any documented infections or immune events in donors. Here immunoSEQ multiplex PCR was the method, and the copy in TCRdb shows in-frame clones only, minus some. Here the sample spans about 80,000 clones, roughly 89% being singletons. The sequence was collected from a person between 18 and 69 years old in good health. The chain joins TRBV7-8 to TRBJ2-7, with D perhaps TRBD1 (6 bases). Sequenced: blood. Here the CDR3 DNA reads TGTGCCAGCAGCGCCGGACCTCTTAATAGGGGGGAGCAGTACTTC. Its translation: CASSAGPLNRGEQYF.